This TCR beta chain was sequenced for a study of sequential checkpoint blockade in melanoma. About the research overall: First-line arms were nivolumab then ipilimumab, or the reverse, randomized 1:1. Maintenance nivolumab came after either treatment sequence.

V shed 0 bases and J shed 1 base, with 15 bases lying between them. The V gene's germline CDR1 is SQVTM and CDR2 ANQGSEA. The CDR3 loop spans 16 amino acids. Clones were read by immunoSEQ multiplex PCR, and TCRdb kept only the in-frame ones, dropping some. The data contain some 40,000 clones, 70% to 90% of them singletons. The treatment is: randomized to nivolumab then ipilimumab (arm A) or the reverse (arm B). The rearrangement uses TRBV29-1 and TRBJ1-1; D gene ambiguous. This receptor was identified in a human donor with melanoma. The specimen was CD8+ T cells sorted from blood (inferred from file names), collected from a patient given nivolumab and ipilimumab in sequence. The CDR3 DNA is TGCAGCGTTGAAGATTTGGACTTTGGAAGGAACACTGAAGCTTTCTTT. It is translated as CSVEDLDFGRNTEAFF. The full variable domain, with the rest looked up from reference TRBV29-1 and TRBJ1-1, is SAVISQKPSRDICQRGTSLTIQCQVDSQVTMMFWYRQQPGQSLTLIATANQGSEATYESGFVIDKFPISRPNLTFSTLTVSNMSPEDSSIYLCSVEDLDFGRNTEAFFGQGTRLTVV.